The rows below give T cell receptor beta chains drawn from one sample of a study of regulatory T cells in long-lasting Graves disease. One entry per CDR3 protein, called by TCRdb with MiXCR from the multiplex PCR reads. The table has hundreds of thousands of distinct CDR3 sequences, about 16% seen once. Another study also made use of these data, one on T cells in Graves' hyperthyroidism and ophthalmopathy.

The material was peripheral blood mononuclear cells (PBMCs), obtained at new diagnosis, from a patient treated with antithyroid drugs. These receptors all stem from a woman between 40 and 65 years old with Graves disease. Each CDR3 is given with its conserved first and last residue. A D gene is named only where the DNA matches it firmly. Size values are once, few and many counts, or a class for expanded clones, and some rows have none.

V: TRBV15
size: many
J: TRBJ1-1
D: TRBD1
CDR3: CATSGDRAPNTEAFF
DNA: TGTGCCACCAGCGGGGACAGGGCCCCGAACACTGAAGCTTTCTTT

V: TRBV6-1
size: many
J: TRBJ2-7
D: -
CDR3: CASQFSPMVYEQYF
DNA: TGTGCCAGCCAATTCAGTCCGATGGTCTACGAGCAGTACTTC

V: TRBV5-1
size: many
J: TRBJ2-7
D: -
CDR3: CASSLSRRISGEQYF
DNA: TGCGCCAGCAGCTTGAGTCGCAGGATCTCCGGCGAGCAGTACTTC

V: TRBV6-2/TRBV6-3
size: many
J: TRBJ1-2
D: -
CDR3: CASSPLGTANYGYTF
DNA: TGTGCCAGCAGCCCCCTCGGGACTGCCAACTATGGCTACACCTTC

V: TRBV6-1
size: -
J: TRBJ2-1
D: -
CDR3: CASSEPGRNEQFF
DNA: TGTGCCAGCAGTGAACCTGGGCGCAATGAGCAGTTCTTC

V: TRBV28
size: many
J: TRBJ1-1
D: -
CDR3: CASSQHGVNTEAFF
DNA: TGTGCCAGCAGCCAACACGGAGTGAACACTGAAGCTTTCTTT

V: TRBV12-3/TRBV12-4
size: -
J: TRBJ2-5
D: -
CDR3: CASSLVGTETQYF
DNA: TGTGCCAGCAGTTTAGTAGGGACAGAGACCCAGTACTTC

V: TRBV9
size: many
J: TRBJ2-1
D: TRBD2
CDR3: CASSVAPQRGYNEQFF
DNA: TGTGCCAGCAGCGTAGCCCCTCAGCGGGGGTACAATGAGCAGTTCTTC

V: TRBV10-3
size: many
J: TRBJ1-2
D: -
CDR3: CAKSPHLNYGYTF
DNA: TGTGCCAAGAGTCCACATCTGAACTATGGCTACACCTTC

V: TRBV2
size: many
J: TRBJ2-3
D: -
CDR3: CASSVAAALDTQYF
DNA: TGTGCCAGCAGTGTCGCAGCGGCCCTGGATACGCAGTATTTT

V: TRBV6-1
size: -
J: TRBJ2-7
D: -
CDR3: CASSEGVGEAPLFHEQYF
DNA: TGTGCCAGCAGTGAAGGGGTCGGGGAAGCCCCCCTATTTCATGAGCAGTACTTC

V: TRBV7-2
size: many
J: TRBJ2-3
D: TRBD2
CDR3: CASSLASSGNTDTQYF
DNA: TGTGCCAGCAGCTTAGCGTCTAGCGGAAACACAGATACGCAGTATTTT

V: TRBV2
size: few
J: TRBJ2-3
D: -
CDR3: CASKRGVVIDTQYF
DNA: TGTGCCAGCAAAAGGGGAGTGGTTATAGATACGCAGTATTTT

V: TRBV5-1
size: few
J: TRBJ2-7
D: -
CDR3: CASTPDSPTYEQYF
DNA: TGCGCCAGCACCCCCGACAGCCCAACCTACGAGCAGTACTTC

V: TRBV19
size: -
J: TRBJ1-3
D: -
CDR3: CASISTTSGNTIYF
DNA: TGTGCCAGTATATCGACGACCTCTGGAAACACCATATATTTT

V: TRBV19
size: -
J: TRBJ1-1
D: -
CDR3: CASQTFQGWTEAFF
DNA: TGTGCCAGCCAAACTTTCCAGGGGTGGACTGAAGCTTTCTTT

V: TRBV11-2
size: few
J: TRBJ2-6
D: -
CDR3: CASSPYPTGANVLTF
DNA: TGTGCCAGCAGCCCCTACCCTACAGGGGCCAACGTCCTGACTTTC

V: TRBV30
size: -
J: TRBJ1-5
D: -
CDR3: CAWSLGGRQPQHF
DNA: TGTGCCTGGAGTTTGGGGGGCCGACAGCCCCAGCATTTT

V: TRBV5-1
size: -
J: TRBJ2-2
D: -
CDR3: CASSLVGFEAGELFF
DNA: TGCGCCAGCAGCTTGGTTGGGTTCGAGGCCGGGGAGCTGTTTTTT

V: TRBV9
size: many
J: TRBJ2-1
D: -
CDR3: CASSVASRGSSYNEQFF
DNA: TGTGCCAGCAGCGTAGCCTCCCGGGGGAGCTCCTACAATGAGCAGTTCTTC

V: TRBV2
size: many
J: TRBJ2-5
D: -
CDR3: CASRSGSGTQYF
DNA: TGTGCCAGCAGATCGGGTAGTGGGACCCAGTACTTC

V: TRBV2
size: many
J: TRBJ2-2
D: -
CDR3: CASSPLGPGELFF
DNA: TGTGCCAGCAGCCCCTTAGGGCCCGGGGAGCTGTTTTTT

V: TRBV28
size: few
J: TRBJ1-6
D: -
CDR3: CASGGFGNSPLHF
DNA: TGTGCCAGCGGGGGGTTCGGTAATTCACCCCTCCACTTT

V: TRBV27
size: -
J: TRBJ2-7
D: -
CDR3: CASSASATGYEQYF
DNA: TGTGCCAGCAGTGCCTCCGCGACAGGCTACGAGCAGTACTTC

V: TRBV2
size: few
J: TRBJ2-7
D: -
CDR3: CASRDGRGSYEQYF
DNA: TGTGCCAGCAGAGACGGTCGCGGCTCCTACGAGCAGTACTTC

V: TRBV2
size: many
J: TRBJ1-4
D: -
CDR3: CASRQAGSWADEKLFF
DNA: TGTGCCAGTCGGCAGGCGGGTTCGTGGGCGGATGAAAAACTGTTTTTT

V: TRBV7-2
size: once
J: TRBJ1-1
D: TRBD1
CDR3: CASSPRGAGLAFF
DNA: TGTGCCAGCAGCCCCAGGGGGGCAGGGTTGGCTTTCTTT

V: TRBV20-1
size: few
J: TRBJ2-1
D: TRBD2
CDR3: CSASSSGGAREQFF
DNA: TGCAGTGCTAGCTCTAGCGGGGGGGCGCGGGAGCAGTTCTTC

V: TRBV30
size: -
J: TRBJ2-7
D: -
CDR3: CAWSLGTRGHEQYF
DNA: TGTGCCTGGAGTTTAGGCACTAGGGGCCACGAGCAGTACTTC

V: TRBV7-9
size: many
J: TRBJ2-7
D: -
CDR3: CASSLRGAEQYF
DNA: TGTGCCAGCAGCTTAAGAGGGGCCGAGCAGTACTTC

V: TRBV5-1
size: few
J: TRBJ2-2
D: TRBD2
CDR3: CASSLGSSGGTGELFF
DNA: TGCGCCAGCAGCTTGGGCAGCTCGGGGGGCACCGGGGAGCTGTTTTTT

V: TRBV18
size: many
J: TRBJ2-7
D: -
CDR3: CASSLEAIYEQYF
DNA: TGTGCCAGCTCACTGGAAGCGATCTACGAGCAGTACTTC

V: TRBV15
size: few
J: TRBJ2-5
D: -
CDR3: CATSRNQETQYF
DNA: TGTGCCACCAGCAGGAACCAAGAGACCCAGTACTTC

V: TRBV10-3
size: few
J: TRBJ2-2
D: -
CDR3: CAISGTAGGELFF
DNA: TGTGCCATCAGTGGAACGGCGGGCGGGGAGCTGTTTTTT

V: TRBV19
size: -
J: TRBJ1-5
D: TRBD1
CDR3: CASNPTGGGQPQHF
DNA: TGTGCCAGTAACCCGACAGGGGGAGGTCAGCCCCAGCATTTT

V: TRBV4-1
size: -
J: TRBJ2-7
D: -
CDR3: CASSRITGTGTYEQYF
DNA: TGCGCCAGCAGCCGAATAACCGGGACGGGAACCTACGAGCAGTACTTC

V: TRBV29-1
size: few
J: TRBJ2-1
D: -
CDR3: CSVEEVESSYNEQFF
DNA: TGCAGCGTTGAAGAGGTGGAAAGCTCCTACAATGAGCAGTTCTTC

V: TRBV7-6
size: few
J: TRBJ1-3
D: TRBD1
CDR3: CASSAKTGGGNTIYF
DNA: TGTGCCAGCAGCGCTAAAACAGGGGGTGGAAACACCATATATTTT

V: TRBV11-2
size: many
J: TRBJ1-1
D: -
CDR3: CASSLVLRQMNTEAFF
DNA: TGTGCCAGCAGCTTAGTCTTACGGCAGATGAACACTGAAGCTTTCTTT

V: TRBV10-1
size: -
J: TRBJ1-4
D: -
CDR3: CVSSESRAPNEKLFF
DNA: TGCGTCAGCAGTGAGTCGAGGGCACCTAATGAAAAACTGTTTTTT

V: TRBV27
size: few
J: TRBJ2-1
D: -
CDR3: CASRPTGNSYNEQFF
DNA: TGTGCCAGCAGACCAACAGGTAACTCCTACAATGAGCAGTTCTTC

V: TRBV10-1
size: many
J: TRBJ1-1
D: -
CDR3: CASSPPGPSTEAFF
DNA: TGCGCCAGCAGCCCCCCAGGCCCCAGCACTGAAGCTTTCTTT

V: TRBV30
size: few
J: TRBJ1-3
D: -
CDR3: CAWSPPTPGGNTIYF
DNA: TGTGCCTGGAGTCCACCGACTCCAGGGGGAAACACCATATATTTT

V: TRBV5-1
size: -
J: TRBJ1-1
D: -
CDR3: CASSPPVTGNTEAFF
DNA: TGCGCCAGCAGCCCCCCCGTGACAGGGAACACTGAAGCTTTCTTT

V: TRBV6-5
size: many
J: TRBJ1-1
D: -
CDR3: CASSYLSRGMNTEAFF
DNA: TGTGCCAGCAGTTACCTTTCTAGGGGGATGAACACTGAAGCTTTCTTT

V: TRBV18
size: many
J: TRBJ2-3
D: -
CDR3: CASSPLPGPADTQYF
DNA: TGTGCCAGCTCACCACTCCCCGGTCCTGCAGATACGCAGTATTTT

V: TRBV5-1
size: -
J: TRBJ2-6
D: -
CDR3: CASSLGGEANVLTF
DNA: TGCGCCAGCAGCTTGGGAGGGGAGGCCAACGTCCTGACTTTC

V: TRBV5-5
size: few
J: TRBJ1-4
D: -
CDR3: CASSHPTAGSRKLFF
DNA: TGTGCCAGCAGCCACCCTACGGCGGGTTCAAGGAAACTGTTTTTT

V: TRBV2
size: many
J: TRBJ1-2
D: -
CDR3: CASMLPGLKKDGYTF
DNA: TGTGCCAGCATGCTCCCCGGGCTCAAGAAGGATGGCTACACCTTC

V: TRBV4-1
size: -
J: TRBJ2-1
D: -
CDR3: CASSQEGRGTYNEQFF
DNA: TGCGCCAGCAGCCAAGAAGGTCGAGGAACTTACAATGAGCAGTTCTTC

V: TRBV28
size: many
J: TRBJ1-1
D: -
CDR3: CARHTGLGEAFF
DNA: TGTGCCAGACATACAGGGCTCGGTGAAGCTTTCTTT

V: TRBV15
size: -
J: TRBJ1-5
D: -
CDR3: CATSSHGYSNQPQHF
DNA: TGTGCCACCAGCAGTCACGGTTATAGCAATCAGCCCCAGCATTTT

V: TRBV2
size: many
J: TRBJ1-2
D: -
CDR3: CASSDDITGYTF
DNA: TGTGCCAGCAGTGATGACATAACTGGCTACACCTTC